A single sample gave rise to the 18 T cell receptor beta chains below, sequenced in a study of shared clonotypes between healthy human individuals. The table came from immunoSEQ multiplex PCR; TCRdb's copy has only in-frame clones and leaves some out. Here the sample spans about 660,000 clones, about 74% being singletons. The sequencing sample was made of memory CD4+ T cells sorted from blood. Subset reported: CD45RA-negative fraction. All receptors come from a woman in her twenties or thirties in good health.

Comment on this clone: Other DNA sequences in this specimen translate into the identical CDR3. The gene calls are TRBV5-1 and TRBJ2-1; TRBD1 agrees at 7 bases. V was clipped by 0 bases and J by 5 bases; unmatched bases: 5. From germline, CDR1 is SGHRS and CDR2 YFSETQ. This CDR3 is built from 15 residues. CDR3 nucleotides: TGCGCCAGCAGCTTGGGTGACAGGGACCACAATGAGCAGTTCTTC. This gives the protein CASSLGDRDHNEQFF.

This clone was seen only once. The chain is built from TRBV29-1 and TRBJ1-2; D is unresolved. Trimming pared 6 bases from V and 2 bases from J, leaving 10 bases between. The CDR3 contains 12 residues. CDR1 and CDR2 (germline): SQVTM, ANQGSEA. CDR3 in DNA: TGCAGCGTCCATCACGGAAACTATGGCTACACCTTC. Protein sequence: CSVHHGNYGYTF.

The chain joins TRBV9 to TRBJ2-1; 9 positions match TRBD2. After removal of 3 bases from V and 4 bases from J, the junction contained 8 bases not matched to a gene. The CDR3 covers 16 residues. From germline, CDR1 is SGDLS and CDR2 YYNGEE. The CDR3 sequence: CASSERAGGWYNEQFF. CDR3 nucleotide sequence: TGTGCCAGCAGCGAGAGAGCGGGAGGCTGGTACAATGAGCAGTTCTTC.

Notes on this clone: This specimen includes other DNA sequences encoding the same CDR3. This chain uses TRBV18 with TRBJ1-1; D remains unclear. This CDR3 has 12 amino acids. V lost 2 bases, J lost 1 base, and 2 bases lay in between. The germline gives CDR1 KGHSH, CDR2 LQKENI. For the CDR3, the DNA is TGTGCCAGCTCACCAGGGAACACTGAAGCTTTCTTT. Amino acid sequence: CASSPGNTEAFF.

On this clone: Other DNA sequences of this sample code for an identical CDR3. The CDR3 reads CASSFRRNSYEQYF. In DNA form, the CDR3 reads TGTGCCAGCAGCTTTCGTAGGAACTCCTACGAGCAGTACTTC. The rearrangement uses TRBV7-8 and TRBJ2-7; unclear D gene. Looked up from germline, CDR1 is SGHVS and CDR2 is FQNEAQ. This CDR3 is built from 14 residues. The ends were cut back, 3 bases at V and 0 bases at J, with 9 bases in the middle.

The rearrangement joins TRBV6-1 to TRBJ1-4; TRBD1 might be the D (5 bases). This CDR3 spans 14 amino acids. V shed 3 bases and J shed 8 bases, with 13 bases lying between them. Germline V gene lookup returns CDR1 MNHNS and CDR2 SASEGT. As DNA, the CDR3 is TGTGCCAGCAGTGATGGCTGGGGCGAAGAAAAACTGTTTTTT. The encoded protein is CASSDGWGEEKLFF.

This clone was recorded only once. The rearrangement joins TRBV5-4 to TRBJ2-7; TRBD2 might be the D (6 bases). The length of the CDR3 is 15 residues. Trimming removed 4 bases at V and 6 bases at J, with 20 bases between. Germline CDR1 reads SGHNT; CDR2 reads YYREEE (reference sequence). The CDR3 DNA sequence: TGTGCCAGCAGCGCCCCGGGGGTTGAGGGACGCGAGCAGTACTTC. It translates to CASSAPGVEGREQYF.

Turning to this clone: Other DNA sequences in the same sample also yield this CDR3. The CDR3 bases are TGTGCCAGCTCACCACGAACGGGGCAAGAGACCCAGTACTTC. Protein product: CASSPRTGQETQYF. The V and J genes are TRBV18 and TRBJ2-5; D is perhaps TRBD2 (5 bases). The CDR3 has 14 residues. Deletions cut 1 base from V and 2 bases from J, with 8 bases between. The germline CDR1 and CDR2 sequences are KGHSH and LQKENI.

The chain joins TRBV27 to TRBJ2-2; D assignment may be TRBD1 or TRBD2 (6 bases each). V was shortened by 5 bases and J by 6 bases, with 22 bases between the two germline ends. CDR3 length equals 17 residues. Germline V gives CDR1 MNHEY, CDR2 SMNVEV (reference sequence). In nucleotides, the CDR3 is TGTGCCAGCAGTCCGGGGGCAGGAGGGGGGCGGGCCGGGGAGCTGTTTTTT. Translating gives CASSPGAGGGRAGELFF.

The chain has TRBV19 and TRBJ2-3; 16 nucleotides agree with TRBD2. This CDR3 has 14 amino acids. The V gene end was trimmed by 5 bases and the J gene end by 11 bases; junction bases not matched to a gene: 4. The germline V gene has CDR1 LNHDA and CDR2 SQIVND (reference sequence). CDR3 DNA: TGTGCCAGTAGTCCAGGGACTAGCGGGAGGGTGCAGTATTTT. Amino acids: CASSPGTSGRVQYF.

This clone showed up many times. The CDR3 here is CASSLDGSGLAAYNEQFF. The CDR3 DNA reads TGTGCCAGCAGCTTGGATGGCTCGGGACTAGCGGCCTACAATGAGCAGTTCTTC. V and J are TRBV5-4 and TRBJ2-1; 11 positions agree with TRBD2. Trimming removed 0 bases from V and 2 bases from J; junction bases left unmatched: 7. This CDR3 region has 18 residues. Germline CDR1 and CDR2: SGHNT and YYREEE (reference sequence).

The chain has TRBV7-2 and TRBJ2-7; perhaps TRBD1 as D (5 bases). This CDR3 region has 14 residues. The V and J ends lost 5 bases and 0 bases respectively, with 11 bases between them. Looked up from germline, CDR1 is SGHTA and CDR2 is FQGNSA. CDR3: CASSRDRGSYEQYF. The CDR3 DNA reads as TGTGCCAGCAGCAGAGACAGAGGCTCCTACGAGCAGTACTTC.

The chain is built from TRBV19 and TRBJ2-7, with no clear D. Trimming took 5 bases from V and 4 from J, leaving 12 bases between them. The CDR3 is 13 residues long. Germline assignment: CDR1 LNHDA and CDR2 SQIVND (reference sequence). CDR3 nucleotides: TGTGCCAGTAGTCCTAGTTTTCGATACGAGCAGTACTTC. Translation: CASSPSFRYEQYF.

The genes are TRBV6-5 and TRBJ2-2, with no clear D. Trimming removed 1 base from V and 7 bases from J, with 7 bases in between. CDR3 length: 13 amino acids. Germline CDR1 and CDR2: MNHEY and SVGAGI. Here the CDR3 DNA reads TGTGCCAGCAGTTACTTTGGTGACGGGGAGCTGTTTTTT. Protein product: CASSYFGDGELFF.

The table lists this clone with a few counts. The V call is TRBV4-1, the J call TRBJ2-3; 10 bases match TRBD2. The CDR3 is 16 amino acids. Trimming cost V 1 base and J 6 bases; bases outside gene matches: 7. CDR1 is MGHRA, CDR2 YSYEKL, per germline. CDR3 sequence reads: CASSQVPSGSLDTQYF. The CDR3 DNA is TGCGCCAGCAGCCAAGTACCTAGCGGGAGTTTGGATACGCAGTATTTT.

The chain uses TRBV21-1 and TRBJ2-5; the D call in the table, TRBD2, was not verified against the DNA. TRBV21-1 is deemed a pseudogene. This CDR3 comprises 16 residues. The CDR3 DNA is TGTGCCAGCAGCAAAGCGCAGATAGGGAGCCAAGAGACCCAGTACTTC. It is translated as CASSKAQIGSQETQYF.

Many counts were recorded for this clone. This specimen includes other DNA sequences encoding the same CDR3. The chain is built from TRBV9 and TRBJ2-2; TRBD1 agrees at 8 bases. Germline V gives CDR1 SGDLS, CDR2 YYNGEE. The CDR3 extends over 19 amino acids. J lost 8 bases, V lost 4 bases, and 22 bases had no gene match. CDR3 nucleotides: TGTGCCAGCAGCCCTCGGACAGGGAGCGTAACCTGGCTCGTAGGGGAGCTGTTTTTT. Translation: CASSPRTGSVTWLVGELFF. Complete variable domain (other parts from reference TRBV9 and TRBJ2-2): DSGVTQTPKHLITATGQRVTLRCSPRSGDLSVYWYQQSLDQGLQFLIQYYNGEERAKGNILERFSAQQFPDLHSELNLSSLELGDSALYFCASSPRTGSVTWLVGELFFGEGSRLTVL.

This clone has a single count. The CDR3 coding sequence is TGTGCCAGCAGGCCTCAGGGGGCCCACGAAGGCTACACCTTC. It codes for CASRPQGAHEGYTF. The chain uses TRBV28 and TRBJ1-2, with 8 bases that match TRBD1. Per germline, CDR1 MDHEN and CDR2 SYDVKM. This CDR3 contains 14 residues. V was pared by 6 bases and J by 8 bases, with 11 bases of the junction left unmatched.